The sequence of this T cell receptor (beta chain) was determined in a study of post-analysis software for immune sequencing data (dated by TCRdb to the mid-2010s). Describing the broader study: Recorded disease courses included relapsing-remitting, secondary progressive and progressive-relapsing multiple sclerosis, with some patients lacking subtype annotation. A subset of samples was prepared in parallel using single-end sample barcoding, then pooled and co-amplified after Illumina adapter ligation. The multiple sclerosis patient repertoires were compared with about a dozen previously published healthy control repertoires from donors aged roughly 6 to 25 years.

This clonotype was picked up one time. Its antigen has not been determined. Within one base of it there is no much larger clone, and no base qualities were kept. TCR beta repertoires were profiled from peripheral blood of over 10 young patients with multiple sclerosis to demonstrate the VDJtools post-analysis software. The multiple sclerosis patients were children and adolescents ranging in age from roughly 6 to 16 years. The library was produced with PCR. TCRdb shows the sequencer as Illumina HiSeq 2500. To reduce PCR and sequencing biases, unique molecular identifiers were incorporated into the TCR beta cDNA libraries. Per 1 to 10 million input T cells, roughly 0.5 million cDNA molecules were obtained, such that each molecule approximated one T cell. The patient libraries were prepared and sequenced using the same protocol as the earlier healthy control dataset. Samples belonging to the same batch were prepared together, multiplexed and sequenced on a shared HiSeq lane. From the authors' description of their analysis: Raw barcoded reads were processed with MIGEC, and single-read molecular identifier groups were discarded before consensus assembly and CDR3 extraction. VDJtools was used for post-analysis of the clonotype tables, with diversity normalized by down-sampling every dataset to the smallest sample size. Repertoire overlap clustering matched CDR3 amino acid but not nucleotide sequences to correct batch-related cross-sample contamination. The raw public data were reprocessed by TCRdb itself: fastp quality trimming at Q25, MiXCR clonotype calling, in-frame beta chains only. A single entry per CDR3 protein holds the most common genes and DNA from its merged rows. The V and J calls, along with clone size, are taken from TCRdb and not from the paper's own processing. Recorded for this sample are 550,000 to 700,000 distinct CDR3 sequences; 44% of them occurred a single time. The ten largest clones represent 1.7% of the sample.

The CDR3 measures 15 amino acids from cysteine to phenylalanine. The entry retains the CDR3 DNA only, 45 bases that are in frame from base 1. V is cut by 2 bases and J by 2 bases, and the space between the germline ends is 12 bases. Based on the germline V gene, the CDR1 and CDR2 sequences are MNHNS and SASEGT. Study-wide conclusions, independent of this receptor: Direct clustering with F measure showed strong co-clustering of samples prepared in the same batch, prompting a batch-effect correction. The control group was slightly older than the multiple sclerosis patient group. Significantly higher frequencies in patients than in controls were found for five or six TRBV segments, including TRBV5-6, TRBV5-1 and TRBV20-1. Multiple sclerosis patients had significantly lower normalized Chao1 diversity than controls, a result that suggests substantial peripheral T-cell clonal expansion.

This chain is built from TRBV6-1 and TRBJ1-2; a confident D gene designation cannot be given. What was sequenced was blood. The receptor was derived from a girl between 10 and 17 years old with multiple sclerosis. The CDR3 protein: CASSERFPPNYGYTF. At the DNA level, the sequence is TGTGCCAGCAGTGAAAGGTTCCCACCCAACTATGGCTACACCTTC.